What follows is one T cell receptor beta chain and its context. These data are taken from a study of blood T cell repertoires in COVID-19. Overall study: The origin of the acute and convalescent COVID-19 samples was the United States, Italy and Spain.

This CDR3 has 14 residues. After removal of 6 bases from V and 4 bases from J, the junction contained 6 bases not matched to a gene. Germline V gene lookup returns CDR1 SGHVS and CDR2 FQNEAQ. Source study methods: Estimates of nucleated cell counts were drawn from the amplification of reference gene primers. Sequenced by immunoSEQ multiplex PCR; TCRdb stores in-frame clones only, minus some. V, J and clone size derive from that table, while D and trimming were established from the DNA sequence. The data show some 160,000 clones, around 84% seen once. Seattle patient enrollment occurred during active infection, with longitudinal follow-up thereafter.

This chain connects TRBV7-8 to TRBJ2-5, with 9 nucleotides matching TRBD1. This sequence originates from a woman of 80 years or more with COVID-19, enrolled during active disease. Sequencing was done on a sample of peripheral blood. The CDR3 loop reads CASRSDRGGETQYF. CDR3 DNA: TGTGCCAGCAGATCGGACAGGGGAGGAGAGACCCAGTACTTC.